Presented here are 3 T cell receptor beta chains from one specimen sequenced in a study of cytomegalovirus exposure and HLA in healthy donors. In the PCR, 60 Vbeta and 13 Jbeta primers were used. Libraries were prepared by immunoSEQ multiplex PCR; TCRdb keeps only in-frame clonotypes and omits some of them. The sample includes roughly 120,000 clones, around 74% seen only once; the top ten take about 32%. The sequenced sample consisted of PBMCs. The receptor set was obtained from a man between 60 and 70 years old in good health and CMV-seropositive.

This sequence joins TRBV5-1 and TRBJ1-1, with D tentatively TRBD1 (5 bases). Trimming pared 3 bases from V and 3 bases from J, leaving 15 bases between. This CDR3 is built from 15 residues. Germline CDR1 reads SGHRS; CDR2 reads YFSETQ. CDR3 sequence: CASSSEGRGYTEAFF. CDR3 in DNA: TGCGCCAGCAGCTCAGAAGGGAGGGGATACACTGAAGCTTTCTTT.

This rearrangement joins TRBV7-2 to TRBJ1-2; 9 bases are shared with TRBD1. The germline V gene has CDR1 SGHTA and CDR2 FQGNSA. V trimming: 3 bases; J trimming: 6 bases; junction bases outside the gene matches: 5. The CDR3 spans 14 residues. In nucleotides, the CDR3 is TGTGCCAGCAGCTTGTGGACAGGGGCAGATGGCTACACCTTC. Its protein product is CASSLWTGADGYTF.

The rearrangement uses TRBV2 and TRBJ1-3; 7 positions agree with TRBD1. Germline V gene sequence: CDR1 SNHLY, CDR2 FYNNEI. Trimming removed 4 bases from V and 0 bases from J; junction bases left unmatched: 6. The CDR3 extends over 16 amino acids. The CDR3 DNA reads as TGTGCCAGCAGTGGGGGACAGACCCTCTCTGGAAACACCATATATTTT. Translation: CASSGGQTLSGNTIYF.